This T cell receptor (beta chain) was found in a study of response to subunit inactivated influenza vaccine. General study findings and limits: Few new T cells, the authors suggested, are recruited by each seasonal influenza vaccination.

This clonotype showed up just a few times. What it binds is unknown. Trimming pared 7 bases from V and 1 base from J, leaving 10 bases between. This CDR3 is 13 amino acids long. TCRdb ran MiXCR on the RT-PCR reads and lists one entry per CDR3 protein. The sample carries more than 550,000 distinct CDR3 sequences, approximately 10% recorded once. This sequence was found in a man in his fifties or sixties who received an inactivated influenza vaccine. The chain has TRBV12-3 or TRBV12-4 and TRBJ1-2; D is unclear. The sequencing used PBMCs from blood, collected on the day of vaccination. For the CDR3, the DNA is TGTGCCAGCACCTACGGTTATAACTATGGCTACACCTTC. Protein sequence: CASTYGYNYGYTF.